This TCR beta chain was documented in a study of blood T cell repertoires in COVID-19. The wider study: The United States, Italy and Spain provided the acute and convalescent COVID-19 samples. Sources were T cells, B-cell-depleted T cells, or PBMCs; the material itself was cDNA or gDNA.

In the original analysis: Amplification from reference gene primers served as the basis for estimated nucleated cell counts. Here immunoSEQ multiplex PCR was the method, and the copy in TCRdb shows in-frame clones only, minus some. V and J calls plus clone size are reproduced from that table; the DNA served to infer D and trimming. The sample contains some 110,000 clones, about 85% of which appear only once. V lost 6 bases to trimming and J lost 2 bases, with 22 bases between them. The CDR3 covers 17 residues. The germline V gene has CDR1 SGDLS and CDR2 YYNGEE. The chain is built from TRBV9 and TRBJ2-3; tentative D call: TRBD2 (7 bases). Sequences were obtained from peripheral blood. The receptor was isolated from a man aged 35 to 55 with acute or convalescent COVID-19. This chain's CDR3 is CASKGGGPFTNTDTQYF. The CDR3 nucleotides read TGTGCCAGCAAGGGCGGGGGCCCCTTCACTAACACAGATACGCAGTATTTT.